The 27 T cell receptor beta chains below come from one sample, sequenced in a study of T cells in localized non-small cell lung cancer. This table comes from immunoSEQ multiplex PCR, and its TCRdb copy is limited to in-frame clones, with some not included. The sample lists roughly 17,000 clones, about 83% seen once, with about 25% in the top ten. Material: peripheral blood, obtained before any cancer treatment. The receptors come from a female donor over 55 with stage I lung adenocarcinoma.

The J gene is TRBJ2-7, the V gene TRBV2, with D maybe TRBD2 (6 bases). There are 13 residues in the CDR3. The germline CDR1 and CDR2 sequences are SNHLY and FYNNEI. V lost 6 bases to trimming and J lost 1 base, with 10 bases between them. CDR3 in DNA: TGTGCCAGCAGGCGGGACGGGTCCTACGAGCAGTACTTC. Protein: CASRRDGSYEQYF. The complete variable domain, with remaining parts taken from reference TRBV2 and TRBJ2-7, reads EPEVTQTPSHQVTQMGQEVILRCVPISNHLYFYWYRQILGQKVEFLVSFYNNEISEKSEIFDDQFSVERPDGSNFTLKIRSTKLEDSAMYFCASRRDGSYEQYFGPGTRLTVT.

The rearrangement uses TRBV4-3 and TRBJ1-1; D is perhaps TRBD1 (6 bases). Germline values: CDR1 LGHNA, CDR2 YSLEER. This CDR3 has 16 residues. Trimming took 4 bases from V and 3 from J, leaving 18 bases between them. The CDR3 nucleotides read TGCGCCAGCAGCCGGCTCGGAACAGGGACGCACACTGAAGCTTTCTTT. As protein: CASSRLGTGTHTEAFF.

The rearrangement joins TRBV10-3 to TRBJ1-3; 8 bases line up with TRBD1. V dropped 6 bases and J dropped 3; count of bases not matched to a gene: 4. The CDR3 loop spans 14 amino acids. Germline assignment: CDR1 ENHRY and CDR2 SYGVKD. The CDR3 DNA sequence: TGTGCCATCAGCCTTGGACAGGGTGGAAACACCATATATTTT. This sequence encodes CAISLGQGGNTIYF.

V usage is TRBV27 and J usage is TRBJ1-2; no clear D. Germline loops: CDR1 MNHEY, CDR2 SMNVEV (reference sequence). V lost 6 bases and J 4 bases, leaving 12 bases between the germline ends. The CDR3 spans 13 residues. The CDR3 nucleotides are TGTGCCAGCAGGGCTGGGGAACGCTATGGCTACACCTTC. It yields the protein CASRAGERYGYTF.

The rearrangement links TRBV21-1 to TRBJ2-4. TRBV21-1 is a pseudogene segment. The CDR3 is 17 amino acids. CDR3 protein: CASGPGRWTIAKNIQYF. CDR3 coding DNA: TGTGCCAGCGGTCCGGGACGATGGACGATAGCCAAAAACATTCAGTACTTC.

This clone was observed once. The J gene is TRBJ2-5, the V gene TRBV6-1; TRBD2 is a possible D gene (7 bases). Germline-derived CDR1 and CDR2 are MNHNS and SASEGT. Trimming removed 2 bases at V and 6 bases at J, with 13 bases between. CDR3 length equals 14 residues. The CDR3 spells CASSETGGQKTQYF. CDR3 coding DNA: TGTGCCAGCAGTGAAACCGGGGGGCAAAAGACCCAGTACTTC.

V usage is TRBV9 and J usage is TRBJ2-1, with 9 bases fitting TRBD1. V trimming: 4 bases; J trimming: 7 bases; junction bases outside the gene matches: 12. Germline V CDR1 and CDR2: SGDLS, YYNGEE. The CDR3 contains 16 residues. CDR3 DNA sequence: TGTGCCAGCAGCCTAATTCCGGGACAGGGAAGGAATGAGCAGTTCTTC. This encodes CASSLIPGQGRNEQFF.

The chain combines TRBV2 with TRBJ1-1, with D uncertain. This CDR3 is 14 amino acids long. The ends were cut back, 5 bases at V and 0 bases at J, with 10 bases in the middle. Germline V gene data show CDR1 as SNHLY and CDR2 as FYNNEI. The CDR3 sequence is CASSRRAMNTEAFF. As DNA, the CDR3 is TGTGCCAGCAGTAGGCGGGCTATGAACACTGAAGCTTTCTTT.

J is TRBJ2-7 and V is TRBV6-1; D call uncertain. The CDR3 is 13 amino acids. Germline V gene lookup returns CDR1 MNHNS and CDR2 SASEGT. V shed 1 base and J shed 5 bases, with 9 bases lying between them. CDR3 protein: CASSEVSQDEQYF. The CDR3 DNA reads TGTGCCAGCAGTGAAGTGAGCCAGGACGAGCAGTACTTC.

The chain has TRBV19 and TRBJ1-1; D gene uncertain. The CDR3 loop spans 14 amino acids. Per germline, CDR1 LNHDA and CDR2 SQIVND (reference sequence). Trimming pared 4 bases from V and 0 bases from J, leaving 9 bases between. The CDR3 sequence: CASSTGRLNTEAFF. The CDR3 DNA follows: TGTGCCAGTAGTACCGGACGGTTGAACACTGAAGCTTTCTTT.

The chain couples TRBV29-1 to TRBJ1-1, with D possibly matching TRBD1 (5 bases). This CDR3 contains 12 residues. Between the trimmed V and J ends, which lost 7 bases and 3 bases, there was a span of 12 bases. CDR1 and CDR2 (germline): SQVTM, ANQGSEA. The chain's CDR3 is CSDVWGDTEAFF. The CDR3 nucleotides read TGCAGCGACGTCTGGGGGGACACTGAAGCTTTCTTT.

This chain links TRBV18 with TRBJ2-7; weak D call: TRBD1 (7 bases). V was clipped by 3 bases and J by 4 bases, with 28 bases between them. There are 19 residues in the CDR3. Germline V gives CDR1 KGHSH, CDR2 LQKENI. The CDR3 DNA reads TGTGCCAGCTCACCTGGGCTCAGAATGGAGGGGGCGCTTATTTACGAGCAGTACTTC. Translation: CASSPGLRMEGALIYEQYF.

The chain is built from TRBV2 and TRBJ1-4; D is ambiguous. V shed 6 bases and J shed 8 bases, with 7 bases lying between them. From germline, CDR1 is SNHLY and CDR2 FYNNEI. CDR3 size: 11 residues. The CDR3 sequence is CASRLWEKLFF. The CDR3 DNA reads TGTGCCAGCAGACTTTGGGAAAAACTGTTTTTT.

This chain links TRBV7-3 with TRBJ1-1, with TRBD1 matching over 7 bases. Germline-derived CDR1 and CDR2 are SGHTA and FQGTGA. The CDR3 spans 15 residues. After removal of 0 bases from V and 11 bases from J, the junction contained 12 bases not matched to a gene. The CDR3 is CASSLTGGQSGSAFF. The CDR3, as DNA: TGTGCCAGCAGCTTAACCGGGGGACAGTCGGGTTCGGCTTTCTTT.

This clone has a single count. This sequence joins TRBV11-2 and TRBJ2-1; the match to TRBD2 covers 11 bases. This CDR3 contains 19 residues. V lost 4 bases to trimming and J lost 5 bases; unmatched junction nucleotides: 16. Germline V gene data show CDR1 as SGHAT and CDR2 as FQNNGV. The CDR3 DNA is TGTGCCAGCAGCTGGCCGGGACTAGCGGTAACAATAAGAAACAATGAGCAGTTCTTC. It translates to CASSWPGLAVTIRNNEQFF.

V gene TRBV7-2 combines with J gene TRBJ1-2, with D possibly TRBD1 on 5 matching bases. Germline CDR1 and CDR2: SGHTA and FQGNSA. V was pared by 5 bases and J by 8 bases, with 18 bases between. There are 14 residues in the CDR3. CDR3 amino acids: CASSPYGTGLGYTF. CDR3 nucleotide sequence: TGTGCCAGCAGCCCCTACGGGACGGGCCTCGGCTACACCTTC.

V and J are TRBV30 and TRBJ1-2; 9 bases agree with TRBD1. The CDR3 runs to 13 residues. Germline V gene lookup returns CDR1 GTSNPN and CDR2 SVGIG (reference sequence). The trim removed 2 bases at V and 9 bases at J, leaving 7 bases unmatched. The CDR3 nucleotides read TGTGCCTGGAGTAGGGGACAGGGCAGAAGCTACACCTTC. Translation gives CAWSRGQGRSYTF.

This clone was seen more than once but under ten times. The chain links TRBV7-9 to TRBJ2-1, with D perhaps TRBD2 (5 bases). Germline V gene sequence: CDR1 SEHNR, CDR2 FQNEAQ (reference sequence). This CDR3 has 17 residues. The V and J ends lost 1 base and 4 bases respectively, with 17 bases between them. This chain's CDR3 is CASSLDGEVAYYNEQFF. CDR3 in DNA: TGTGCCAGCAGCTTAGACGGAGAGGTAGCGTATTACAATGAGCAGTTCTTC.

The chain employs TRBV5-8 and TRBJ2-4; 8 bases are a match to TRBD2. The ends lost 3 bases at V and 0 bases at J; junction bases unmatched: 5. Germline V lookup: CDR1 SGHTS, CDR2 YDEGEE. The CDR3 sequence is 16 residues long. The CDR3 protein is CASSSGLALAKNIQYF. CDR3 bases: TGTGCCAGCAGCTCCGGACTAGCTTTAGCCAAAAACATTCAGTACTTC.

The CDR3 nucleotides read TGTGCCAGCTCACTAGACAGATATAGCAATCAGCCCCAGCATTTT. This encodes CASSLDRYSNQPQHF. The chain carries TRBV18 and TRBJ1-5, with D possibly TRBD1 on 5 matching bases. V shed 4 bases and J shed 0 bases, with 10 bases lying between them. The CDR3 has 15 residues. Germline V gene data show CDR1 as KGHSH and CDR2 as LQKENI. Combining the CDR3 with reference TRBV18 and TRBJ1-5 gives the whole variable domain NAGVMQNPRHLVRRRGQEARLRCSPMKGHSHVYWYRQLPEEGLKFMVYLQKENIIDESGMPKERFSAEFPKEGPSILRIQQVVRGDSAAYFCASSLDRYSNQPQHFGDGTRLSIL.

The V gene is TRBV13, the J gene TRBJ1-1; 8 bases align to TRBD1. Germline-derived CDR1 and CDR2 are PRHDT and FYEKMQ (reference sequence). CDR3 size: 16 residues. Unmatched junction bases numbered 7, after V lost 3 bases and J lost 1 base. Written as DNA, the CDR3 is TGTGCCAGCAGCTTTCGACAGGGGCGCGGGAACACTGAAGCTTTCTTT. Amino acid sequence: CASSFRQGRGNTEAFF.

The rearrangement uses TRBV19 and TRBJ1-1; no reliable D call. CDR1 is LNHDA, CDR2 SQIVND, per germline (reference sequence). Trimming stripped 4 bases from V and 8 bases from J, with 14 bases between. The CDR3 spans 13 residues. The DNA for the CDR3 is TGTGCCAGTAGTACCAGGAACAAGGCAGAAGCTTTCTTT. Protein sequence: CASSTRNKAEAFF.

The chain links TRBV27 to TRBJ1-1; TRBD1 agrees at 12 bases. This CDR3 has 16 amino acids. The trim removed 6 bases at V and 4 bases at J, leaving 9 bases unmatched. Germline V lookup: CDR1 MNHEY, CDR2 SMNVEV (reference sequence). CDR3 sequence: CASRNTWDRGPTEAFF. CDR3 nucleotide sequence: TGTGCCAGCAGAAATACCTGGGACAGGGGGCCCACTGAAGCTTTCTTT.

The chain employs TRBV9 and TRBJ2-6, with D tentatively TRBD1 (5 bases). Germline V gene data show CDR1 as SGDLS and CDR2 as YYNGEE. Trimming pared 1 base from V and 1 base from J, leaving 6 bases between. The CDR3 contains 15 residues. The CDR3 reads CASSVSGSGANVLTF. CDR3 sequence (DNA): TGTGCCAGCAGCGTATCAGGGTCTGGGGCCAACGTCCTGACTTTC.

V and J are TRBV6-6 and TRBJ2-1, with 13 positions matching TRBD2. V lost 7 bases, J lost 4 bases, and 7 bases stayed unmatched. The CDR3 is made up of 16 amino acids. Germline CDR1 reads MNHNY; CDR2 reads SVGAGI (reference sequence). CDR3 residues: CASTPGLAGPYNEQFF. DNA for the CDR3: TGTGCCAGCACCCCGGGACTAGCGGGGCCATACAATGAGCAGTTCTTC.

V usage is TRBV30 and J usage is TRBJ1-1, with a weak D call TRBD1 (5 bases). Trimming pared 4 bases from V and 1 base from J, leaving 7 bases between. Germline CDR1 reads GTSNPN; CDR2 reads SVGIG (reference sequence). The CDR3 totals 12 residues. The CDR3 sequence is CAWNRPNTEAFF. The CDR3 DNA follows: TGTGCCTGGAACAGGCCGAACACTGAAGCTTTCTTT.

The V and J genes are TRBV19 and TRBJ1-5, with D possibly matching TRBD1 (6 bases). Germline assignment: CDR1 LNHDA and CDR2 SQIVND (reference sequence). The V end was cut by 1 base, the J end by 2 bases, with 12 bases between. The CDR3 runs to 16 residues. CDR3 loop: CASSIVRTVGNQPQHF. The CDR3 DNA sequence: TGTGCCAGTAGTATAGTAAGGACAGTTGGCAATCAGCCCCAGCATTTT.